A single T cell receptor beta chain is shown here with its context. The antigen it recognizes is unknown. There are no base qualities to consult, and no much larger clone falls within one base. This sample was taken from a study of T cell repertoires in cytomegalovirus infection (dated by TCRdb to between 2018 and 2020). Broadly, across the study: The peptide stimulations were aimed at well-studied HLA-B-restricted epitopes as well as recently identified HLA-C-restricted CMV epitopes, whose presentation resists viral immunomodulation. Donor HLA type was relevant to the analysis, because carriage of CMV infection together with the matching HLA type was indicated by public TCR beta signatures. Overall study outcomes, separate from this receptor: Cumulative frequency of public TCR beta family members discriminated carriers of CMV infection plus the relevant HLA type in this cohort and an independent approximately 360-donor cohort. The ex vivo response was dominated by HLA-C-restricted CMV-specific TCR beta clonotypes, and the single most frequent clonotype in two of eight donors was supplied by these HLA-C-restricted clonotypes.

The treatment or condition label on this specimen signifies: in vitro stimulation with specific CMV peptide epitopes to enrich CMV-specific T cells. The instrument was an Illumina HiSeq 1500. TCRdb reprocessed the public reads (quality trimming at Q25 with fastp, clone calling with MiXCR) and kept in-frame beta chains. When rows share a CDR3 protein, they turn into one entry using the most common DNA and genes. The sample contains approximately 770,000 distinct CDR3 sequences, approximately 32% of them found a single time. Together, the top ten hold less than 15% of the sample. CDR1 and CDR2 were assigned from the germline V gene as MDHEN and SYDVKM. The CDR3 measures 15 amino acids from cysteine to phenylalanine. Only the CDR3 DNA is retained, 45 bases long and in frame from the first base. Trimming costs V 6 bases and J 2 bases, and their ends lie 16 bases apart.

The chain joins TRBV28 to TRBJ1-2; matching of 5 bases hints at TRBD1 as the D gene. Specimen: cultured CD8+ T cells from PBMCs, collected from culture after CMV antigen stimulation. This sequence originates from a human donor in good health (CMV status not recorded). Some clones in this sample may be carry-over from other donors' samples. The CDR3 corresponds to CASSPSGGINYGYTF. The nucleotide sequence reads as follows: TGTGCCAGCAGCCCCTCGGGGGGGATCAACTATGGCTACACCTTC.